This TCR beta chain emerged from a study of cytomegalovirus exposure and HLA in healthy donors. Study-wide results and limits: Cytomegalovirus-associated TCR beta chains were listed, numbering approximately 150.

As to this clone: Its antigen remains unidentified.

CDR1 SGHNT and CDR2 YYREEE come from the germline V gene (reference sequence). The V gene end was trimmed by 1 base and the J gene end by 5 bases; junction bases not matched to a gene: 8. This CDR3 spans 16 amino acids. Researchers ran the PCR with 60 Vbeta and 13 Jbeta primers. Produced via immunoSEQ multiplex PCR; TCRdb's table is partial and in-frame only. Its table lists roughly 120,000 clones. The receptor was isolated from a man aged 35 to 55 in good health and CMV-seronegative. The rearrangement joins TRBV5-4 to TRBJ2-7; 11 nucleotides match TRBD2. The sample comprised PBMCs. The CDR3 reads CASSLRLAGGLDEQYF. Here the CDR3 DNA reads TGTGCCAGCAGCTTGAGGCTAGCGGGAGGTTTGGACGAGCAGTACTTC.